This T cell receptor (beta chain) was sequenced for a study of patients and donors after allogeneic stem cell transplantation. TCRdb re-called the RT-PCR reads with MiXCR, one entry per CDR3 protein. Altogether about 230,000 distinct CDR3 sequences are present, approximately 14% being singletons, with the ten largest covering around a tenth. This clonotype was counted only a few times. CDR1 and CDR2 from the germline V gene are SGHNT and YYREEE (reference sequence). The CDR3 is made up of 13 amino acids. Trimming cost V 0 bases and J 4 bases, with 7 bases left between them. Sequencing was done on a sample of blood, either unsorted or a sorted T cell fraction (not recorded which). The chain combines TRBV5-4 with TRBJ1-2; D not resolved. This TCR came from a human donor who was either an allogeneic HSCT recipient or a stem cell or donor lymphocyte infusion donor (not recorded which). It is not recorded whose cells these are; they may come from a transplant donor. The CDR3 DNA reads TGTGCCAGCAGCTTGGGGGCTACCTATGGCTACACCTTC. This gives the protein CASSLGATYGYTF.